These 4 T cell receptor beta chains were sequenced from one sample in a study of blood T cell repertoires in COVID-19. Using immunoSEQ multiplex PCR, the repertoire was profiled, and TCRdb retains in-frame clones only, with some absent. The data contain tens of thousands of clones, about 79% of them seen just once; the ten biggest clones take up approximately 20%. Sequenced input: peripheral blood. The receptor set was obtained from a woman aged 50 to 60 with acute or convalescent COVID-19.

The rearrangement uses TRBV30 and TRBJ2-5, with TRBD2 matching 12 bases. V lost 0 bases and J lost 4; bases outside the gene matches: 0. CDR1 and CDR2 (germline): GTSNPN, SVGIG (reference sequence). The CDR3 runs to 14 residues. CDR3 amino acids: CAWSVLAGGETQYF. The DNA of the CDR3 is TGTGCCTGGAGTGTACTAGCGGGAGGAGAGACCCAGTACTTC.

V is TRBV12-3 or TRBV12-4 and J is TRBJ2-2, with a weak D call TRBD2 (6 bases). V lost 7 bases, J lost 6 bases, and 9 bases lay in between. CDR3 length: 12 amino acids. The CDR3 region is CASTPGAGELFF. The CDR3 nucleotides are TGTGCCAGCACCCCGGGGGCCGGGGAGCTGTTTTTT.

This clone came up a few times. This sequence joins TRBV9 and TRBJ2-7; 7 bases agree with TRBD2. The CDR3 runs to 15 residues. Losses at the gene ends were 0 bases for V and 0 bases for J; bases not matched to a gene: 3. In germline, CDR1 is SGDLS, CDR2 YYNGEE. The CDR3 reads CASSVGEGSSYEQYF. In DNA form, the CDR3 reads TGTGCCAGCAGCGTAGGGGAGGGGTCCTCCTACGAGCAGTACTTC.

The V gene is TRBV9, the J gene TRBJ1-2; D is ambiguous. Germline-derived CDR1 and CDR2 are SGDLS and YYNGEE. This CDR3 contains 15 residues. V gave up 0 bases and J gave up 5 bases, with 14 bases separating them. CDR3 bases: TGTGCCAGCAGCGTAGGAGCAGGAACAGTATATGGCTACACCTTC. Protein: CASSVGAGTVYGYTF. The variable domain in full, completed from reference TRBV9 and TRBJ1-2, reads DSGVTQTPKHLITATGQRVTLRCSPRSGDLSVYWYQQSLDQGLQFLIQYYNGEERAKGNILERFSAQQFPDLHSELNLSSLELGDSALYFCASSVGAGTVYGYTFGSGTRLTVV.